Below are 8 T cell receptor beta chains sequenced from a single sample in a study of control samples from healthy donors and cancer patients. Assay: immunoSEQ multiplex PCR; the TCRdb copy retains only in-frame clones and omits some. The sample records approximately 85,000 clones, roughly nine tenths being singletons. Sequenced input: blood. The source of these receptors is an older woman in good health.

The chain has TRBV14 and TRBJ1-3; no reliable D call. Germline CDR1 SGHDN, CDR2 FVKESK. V shed 5 bases and J shed 0 bases, with 8 bases lying between them. This CDR3 has 14 residues. The CDR3 protein is CASSIRSSGNTIYF. CDR3 nucleotide sequence: TGTGCCAGCAGCATTCGGAGCTCTGGAAACACCATATATTTT.

This clone was observed a few times. The chain employs TRBV2 and TRBJ1-5, with 7 bases matching TRBD1. This CDR3 contains 13 residues. Germline trimming cut 6 bases from V and 3 bases from J; bases unmatched to any gene: 2. Germline CDR1 and CDR2: SNHLY and FYNNEI. CDR3 sequence (DNA): TGTGCCAGCAGGGGACAGTACAATCAGCCCCAGCATTTT. It codes for CASRGQYNQPQHF.

The chain has TRBV18 and TRBJ2-5, with TRBD2 matching 13 bases. Germline V gene lookup returns CDR1 KGHSH and CDR2 LQKENI. The CDR3 contains 15 residues. J gave up 4 bases and V 1 base, and 0 bases lay outside the gene matches. Written as DNA, the CDR3 is TGTGCCAGCTCACCACGACTAGCGGGAGGAGAGACCCAGTACTTC. The encoded protein is CASSPRLAGGETQYF.

The chain couples TRBV1 to TRBJ1-4. TRBV1 is a pseudogene. This CDR3 has 13 amino acids. CDR3 in DNA: TGCACCAGCGGGGTGGGGGTTAATGAAAAACTGTTTTTT. It codes for CTSGVGVNEKLFF.

The chain joins TRBV19 to TRBJ1-5, with unresolved D. Per the germline V gene, CDR1 is LNHDA and CDR2 is SQIVND (reference sequence). Trimming pared 2 bases from V and 3 bases from J, leaving 11 bases between. The CDR3 length is 15 residues. CDR3 sequence: CASSIRPVNNQPQHF. Here the CDR3 DNA reads TGTGCCAGTAGTATACGACCGGTAAACAATCAGCCCCAGCATTTT.

The rearrangement links TRBV15 to TRBJ1-6; D might be TRBD1 (6 bases). The CDR3 loop spans 16 amino acids. The ends were cut back, 0 bases at V and 9 bases at J, with 15 bases in the middle. CDR1 LNHNV and CDR2 YYDKDF come from the germline V gene (reference sequence). CDR3 in DNA: TGTGCCACCAGCAGAGATTCACAGGGTCGTGGTTCACCCCTCCACTTT. Its protein is CATSRDSQGRGSPLHF.

The J gene is TRBJ1-1, the V gene TRBV2; D uncertain. Trimming took off 5 bases at V and 2 bases at J, with 12 bases between the two ends. This CDR3 has 14 residues. Germline values: CDR1 SNHLY, CDR2 FYNNEI. The CDR3 loop is CASSLFTDNTEAFF. The CDR3 DNA reads TGTGCCAGCAGTCTCTTCACGGACAACACTGAAGCTTTCTTT.

This clone was detected once. The CDR3 DNA follows: TGTGCCTGGACAACCGATTATAATTCACCCCTCCACTTT. This translates into CAWTTDYNSPLHF. V usage is TRBV30 and J usage is TRBJ1-6, with D unresolved. The germline V and J ends were trimmed by 4 bases and 4 bases, with 8 bases remaining between them. The V gene's germline CDR1 is GTSNPN and CDR2 SVGIG (reference sequence). The CDR3 extends over 13 amino acids. Complete variable domain (other parts from reference TRBV30 and TRBJ1-6): SQTIHQWPATLVQPVGSPLSLECTVEGTSNPNLYWYRQAAGRGLQLLFYSVGIGQISSEVPQNLSASRPQDRQFILSSKKLLLSDSGFYLCAWTTDYNSPLHFGNGTRLTVT.